This T cell receptor beta chain was found in a study of cytomegalovirus exposure and HLA in healthy donors (dated by TCRdb to about 2017). Regarding the study in general: In an earlier analysis of fewer than 750 of the donors, 276 Gb of sequence data and just under 120 million unique TCR beta sequences from roughly 180 million T cells were reported. In an earlier analysis of roughly 540 of the donors, high-throughput TCR beta sequencing was used to judge whether each TCR beta V gene segment behaved as functional or pseudogenic. To predict cytomegalovirus infection status, the study brought together high-throughput TCR immunosequencing, statistical association of individual TCRs with disease status, and machine learning. In the later analysis, no new phenotypic data were used to find candidate immune exposures; instead, reliance was placed on TCR beta sequences and their occurrence across donors. Across 398 genotyped donors of the cohort, an average of roughly 250,000 unique TCR beta nucleotide sequences per donor were sequenced, and 15% to 20% of those sequences were non-productive. HLA typing covered class I and class II loci at four-digit resolution. The number of typed donors differed by locus: about 620-630 for A, B, C, DRB1 and DQB1; approximately 520 for DQA1; approximately 600 for DPA1; and 400 to 480 for DPB1. Donor age, sex, ethnicity and CMV serostatus were compiled together with the repertoire data. In a later analysis, previously published TCR beta repertoires from 666 donors were re-analyzed and high-resolution HLA genotyping was added so that TCR occurrence patterns could be studied. The aim of the study was to test whether cataloging public T cell receptors could identify signatures of past pathogen exposure. The study used immunosequencing to profile the T cell repertoires of approximately 690 subjects and linked those repertoires to cytomegalovirus serostatus. A later genetic analysis took genome-wide SNP genotypes for about three fifths of the 666 donors and used that subset as a discovery cohort. Every discovery cohort repertoire had been produced on one sequencing platform. Of the 300 to 500 genotyped donors, 75% to 85% were placed in the genetic ancestry cluster associated with self-reported Caucasian donors. A few DR-DQ haplotypes were treated as single units for association and clustering because of strong linkage in the cohort. A separate validation cohort of 100 to 150 different subjects was used in addition to the approximately 610-subject first cohort. An early release that covered fewer than 750 HLA-typed donors contained approximately 300 gigabases of sequencing data and roughly 84 million unique TCR sequences. The investigation overall reported the following: A few of the identified cytomegalovirus-associated TCR beta chains were confirmed in vitro to be specific for cytomegalovirus antigens. Compared with equally common non-associated chains, HLA-associated TCR beta chains in a later analysis were more clonally expanded and had lower generation probabilities. The earlier analysis of approximately 540 of the donors excluded over 15 rarely observed V segments, including chromosome 9 orphons, because counts were too low. A later genetic analysis reported fewer N-insertions in productive TCRs among donors in an Asian-associated ancestry cluster than the roughly 640-donor mean. Roughly uniform sequencing depth across donors was assumed in presence/absence analyses, although this assumption may not hold. According to a later analysis, parvovirus B19, influenza, CMV and Epstein-Barr virus appeared linked to several top co-occurrence clusters. A later genetic analysis associated a missense DCLRE1C variant with V-gene and J-gene trimming of TCR beta chains, and an independent cohort replicated the association. Assigning TCR associations to individual alleles was difficult when HLA alleles, especially DR and DQ, strongly co-occurred. In a later analysis, around 17,000 TCR beta sequences were associated with specific HLA alleles at a false discovery rate of 0.05. Broadly in line with IMGT annotations, most TCR beta V segments showed up in productive rearrangements about 87% or about 30% of the time in an earlier analysis of around 600 of the donors. While some public TCRs were present in many individuals, most TCR sequences turned up only very rarely across donors. Correlated functional status among segregating V segments might be attributable to linkage disequilibrium, but an unknown experimental factor could not be ruled out. A further reported finding was that TCR beta sequences accurately predicted the HLA-A and HLA-B alleles for most subjects in the first cohort. Because the 87-base-pair reads could not distinguish some IMGT-functional V segments, including TRBV6-2 and TRBV6-3, those segments were excluded. Most CMV-associated TCR beta chains appeared to be HLA-restricted in a later analysis, and the HLA associations seemed to be driven largely by CMV exposure. According to the authors, the approach could potentially be generalized to other disease states and immunological phenotypes. A group of highly shared sequence variants was considered likely to be a technical artifact of the sequencing pipeline. The classifier was reported to diagnose cytomegalovirus status with high specificity and sensitivity in both the original and validation cohorts. The study gave a list of over 150 TCR beta chains associated with cytomegalovirus. In a later analysis, TCR association rates were found to vary across HLA loci, with the most associated TCRs seen for DRB1 alleles and the fewest for HLA-C alleles. Because HLA typing was missing for some donors at each locus, association tests included only the typed subset. Only TCR beta chains were sequenced in this cohort, and the absence of alpha or paired-chain data limited detectable features. Immune exposure information for the cohort was limited to CMV serostatus.

The cohort comprised 670 or so healthy bone marrow donors. All cohort members were sampled while nominally healthy, although unrecorded immune exposures were likely present. The donor tested CMV seronegative and was one of the 352 seronegative cohort members. Each donor provided a peripheral blood sample, and peripheral blood mononuclear cells were used for TCR beta sequencing. The Qiagen DNeasy Blood Extraction Kit was used to extract genomic DNA from the blood cell samples. From cysteine to phenylalanine, the CDR3 is 16 amino acids long. Only the CDR3 DNA stays, 48 bases, in frame from base 1. The V end gives up 2 bases and the J end 1 base, leaving 8 bases in the junction not matched to a gene. The CDR1 and CDR2 encoded by the germline V gene are MNHEY and SVGAGI. Turning to this clone: What this receptor recognizes is not known. No much larger clonotype is one base removed from it; base qualities were not supplied.

Receptors were amplified or captured by the immunoSEQ multiplex PCR assay. A mixture of 60 forward primers for TCR Vbeta segments and 13 reverse primers for TCR Jbeta segments was used in the multiplex PCR. The CDR3 region of rearranged TCR beta genes was amplified from genomic DNA with a multiplex PCR assay. The amplified TCR beta libraries were sequenced on the Illumina HiSeq System as 87-base-pair reads. Regarding the original processing steps: Across the roughly 670 repertoires, a later analysis counted tens of millions of unique TCR beta chains, 9.5 million to 12 million of which were shared by at least two donors. Raw reads were error-corrected and collapsed into unique sequences with a nearest-neighbor algorithm that merged closely related sequences to remove PCR and sequencing errors. Alignment of CDR3 sequences to IMGT reference sequences was used to assign V, D and J gene segments. For a sequence to be retained, at least a six-nucleotide match to both a V gene segment and a J gene segment was required. Rearrangements were called productive when the CDR3 lacked stop codons and stayed in frame with V and J; all others were non-productive. Following IMGT convention, CDR3 was defined as the stretch from the second conserved V-encoded cysteine to the conserved J-encoded phenylalanine. In an earlier analysis of around 640 of the donors, sequences lacking an unambiguous match to a single V gene segment were excluded. An earlier analysis of fewer than 750 of the donors classified V segments as functional when productive rearrangements were above 56.7% and as segregating when the standard deviation between donors was above 5%. A statistical classification framework was built for diagnosing cytomegalovirus status from the catalog of TCR beta chain sequences. V and J gene assignment, in a later analysis, came from comparing TCR nucleotide sequences with IMGT/GENE-DB human TR gene sequences. The TCRdist pipeline was used in a later analysis to assign CDR3 sequences and most-parsimonious VDJ recombination scenarios. In a later analysis, each TCR beta chain was defined by its CDR3 amino acid sequence together with its V-gene family, and reads lacking a unique V-gene family were excluded. As a way to deal with suspected cross-contamination and a sequencing artifact, a later analysis dropped 450 to 600 nucleotide sequences that were highly shared and had low generation probability. For each public chain, a later analysis derived a clonal expansion index from normalized ranks of inferred template counts within each repertoire. In a later analysis, generation probabilities were computed with a VDJ recombination model fitted to out-of-frame rearrangements, and the resulting probabilities were checked against IGoR. In a later analysis, TCR-TCR, TCR-HLA and TCR-CMV co-occurrence was scored with hypergeometric tests, and a repertoire-size bias correction was applied to TCR pairs. To estimate false discovery rates, a later analysis permuted the HLA or CMV assignments 20 times. In a later analysis, co-occurring TCRs were grouped using DBSCAN, with TCRdist sequence similarity added in when clustering inside HLA-allele-positive subsets. For co-occurrence clustering, repertoires with fewer than 30,000 or more than 120,000 public chains were excluded, along with 4 to 6 repertoires with anomalous nucleotide sharing. In TCRdb, the immuneACCESS table is reduced to in-frame sequences with V and J assigned. These tables do not hold every clone; where another copy was compared, an unresolved V gene accounts for under half, and the others remain unexplained. V, J and clone size reflect that table, while D and trimming were determined from the DNA. In all, the sample holds some 150,000 clones, and approximately 80% of those were seen once. Around 4.1% of the sample is held by the ten biggest clonotypes.

Sample: PBMCs. The clonotype comes from a woman between 35 and 50 years old in good health and CMV-seronegative. The chain links TRBV6-5 with TRBJ2-7, with TRBD1 matching 7 junction bases. CDR3 reads: CASSYPRAGGSYEQYF. The nucleotide sequence is given as TGTGCCAGCAGTTACCCTCGAGCAGGGGGTTCCTACGAGCAGTACTTC.